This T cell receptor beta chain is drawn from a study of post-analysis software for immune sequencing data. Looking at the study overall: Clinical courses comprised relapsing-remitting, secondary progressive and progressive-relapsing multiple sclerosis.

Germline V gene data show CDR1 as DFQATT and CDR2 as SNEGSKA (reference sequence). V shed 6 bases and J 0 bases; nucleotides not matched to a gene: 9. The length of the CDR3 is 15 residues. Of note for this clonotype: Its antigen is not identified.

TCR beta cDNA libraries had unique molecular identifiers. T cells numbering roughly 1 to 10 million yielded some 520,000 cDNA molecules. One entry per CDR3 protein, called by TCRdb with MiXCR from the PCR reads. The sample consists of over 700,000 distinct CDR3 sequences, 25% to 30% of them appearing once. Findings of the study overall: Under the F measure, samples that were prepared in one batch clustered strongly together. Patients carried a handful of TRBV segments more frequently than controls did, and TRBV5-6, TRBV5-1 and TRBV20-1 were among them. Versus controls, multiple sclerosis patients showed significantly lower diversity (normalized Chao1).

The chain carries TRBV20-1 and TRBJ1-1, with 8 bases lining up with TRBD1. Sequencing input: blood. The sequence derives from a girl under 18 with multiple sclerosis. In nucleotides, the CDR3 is TGCAGTGCCGCCCCGCGACAGGGGATGAACACTGAAGCTTTCTTT. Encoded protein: CSAAPRQGMNTEAFF.